These T cell receptor beta chains were read from a single sample in a study of blood T cell repertoires in COVID-19. Only in-frame clones appear in the TCRdb table, and some are missing; sequencing was by immunoSEQ multiplex PCR. Counted here are around 120,000 clones, around 81% occurring once; the ten biggest clones make up approximately 2.4%. Sample: peripheral blood. The source of these receptors is a man aged 65 to 79 with acute or convalescent COVID-19. Each CDR3 is given with its conserved first and last residue. D genes are given only for firm matches. Expanded clones are given a class, and other clones once, few, many or no size at all.

D gene	J gene	V gene	clone size	CDR3 protein	CDR3 DNA
.	TRBJ1-6	TRBV19	few	CASRGRVNSPLHF	TGTGCCAGTAGGGGCAGAGTTAATTCACCCCTCCACTTT
TRBD2	TRBJ2-1	TRBV4-2	.	CASSQEPRKRGGGEQFF	TGTGCCAGCAGCCAAGAACCACGGAAGCGGGGGGGCGGCGAGCAGTTCTTC
TRBD1	TRBJ1-5	TRBV5-1	.	CASSLSGTGNQPQHF	TGCGCCAGCAGCCTATCCGGGACAGGGAATCAGCCCCAGCATTTT
.	TRBJ1-3	TRBV3-1/TRBV3-2	.	CASSHPQRGGSGNTIYF	TGTGCCAGCAGCCACCCCCAACGGGGGGGAAGTGGAAACACCATATATTTT
.	TRBJ1-3	TRBV7-6	.	CASSVGDSRLPGNTIYF	TGTGCCAGCAGCGTGGGGGACTCCCGGCTCCCTGGAAACACCATATATTTT
.	TRBJ2-1	TRBV19	.	CASSTIYNEQFF	TGTGCCAGTAGTACCATTTACAATGAGCAGTTCTTC
.	TRBJ1-1	TRBV12-3/TRBV12-4	.	CASSFRNTEAFF	TGTGCCAGCAGTTTCCGGAACACTGAAGCTTTCTTT
.	TRBJ1-2	TRBV4-3	.	CASSTSGALGYTF	TGCGCCAGCAGCACCTCAGGGGCCTTGGGCTACACCTTC
TRBD1	TRBJ1-3	TRBV18	.	CASVLDRGVGNTIYF	TGTGCCAGCGTTTTGGACAGGGGTGTTGGAAACACCATATATTTT
.	TRBJ2-5	TRBV2	.	CASKWTEQETQYF	TGTGCCAGCAAGTGGACAGAACAAGAGACCCAGTACTTC